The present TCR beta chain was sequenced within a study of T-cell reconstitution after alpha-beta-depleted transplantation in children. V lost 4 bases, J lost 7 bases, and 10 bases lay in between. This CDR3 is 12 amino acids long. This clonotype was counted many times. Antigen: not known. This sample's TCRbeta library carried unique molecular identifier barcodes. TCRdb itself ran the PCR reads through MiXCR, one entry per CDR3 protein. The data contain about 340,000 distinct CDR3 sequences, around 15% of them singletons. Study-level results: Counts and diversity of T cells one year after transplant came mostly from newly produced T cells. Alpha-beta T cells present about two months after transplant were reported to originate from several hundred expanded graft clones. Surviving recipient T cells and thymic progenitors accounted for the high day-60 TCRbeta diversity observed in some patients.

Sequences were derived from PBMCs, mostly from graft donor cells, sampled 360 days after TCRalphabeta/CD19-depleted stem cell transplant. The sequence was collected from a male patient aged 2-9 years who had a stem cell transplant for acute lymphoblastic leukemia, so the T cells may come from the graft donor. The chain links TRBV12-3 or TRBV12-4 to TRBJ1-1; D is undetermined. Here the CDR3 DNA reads TGTGCCAGCAGTTGCCCCGACTGTGAAGCTTTCTTT. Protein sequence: CASSCPDCEAFF.